The next 28 T cell receptor beta chains were all read from a single sample in a study of blood T cell repertoires in COVID-19 (TCRdb year 2020). Library prep was done by the immunoSEQ multiplex PCR assay. Drawn from immuneACCESS, this table holds only the in-frame rearrangements with V and J called that TCRdb kept. Clones are partly lost; checked studies trace under half to an unresolved V gene and leave the rest unexplained. The sample table holds tens of thousands of clones, of which 75% to 90% were seen once. Clones ranked in the top ten supply about an eighth of the sample. What was sequenced was peripheral blood. The receptor source for this set is a human donor in a cohort sampled during active COVID-19.

The chain employs TRBV28 and TRBJ1-2; TRBD1 matches at 11 bases. The junction had 8 bases not matched to a gene; V was cut back by 5 bases and J by 6 bases. Germline loops: CDR1 MDHEN, CDR2 SYDVKM. The CDR3 covers 15 residues. CDR3 sequence reads: CASSERPGQGDGYTF. The CDR3 DNA reads TGTGCCAGCAGTGAAAGACCGGGACAGGGGGATGGCTACACCTTC.

This clone is a singleton in its sample. J is TRBJ2-5 and V is TRBV2; the D is unclear. Germline V gene data show CDR1 as SNHLY and CDR2 as FYNNEI. Trimming cost V 9 bases and J 5 bases, with 10 bases left between them. This CDR3 spans 11 amino acids. CDR3 bases: TGTGCCAGAAAGTTGGAGGAGACCCAGTACTTC. Translating it yields CARKLEETQYF.

This chain links TRBV6-5 with TRBJ1-2; D gene uncertain. This CDR3 spans 14 amino acids. Trimming pared 4 bases from V and 8 bases from J, leaving 17 bases between. Germline CDR1 is MNHEY and CDR2 is SVGAGI. CDR3 coding DNA: TGTGCCAGCAGTTCTCTACGAGGAGGACGGGGCTACACCTTC. Residues: CASSSLRGGRGYTF.

The rearrangement joins TRBV6-5 to TRBJ2-7; TRBD1 agrees at 7 bases. CDR1 and CDR2 from the germline V gene are MNHEY and SVGAGI. The CDR3 has 14 residues. Trimming cost V 6 bases and J 4 bases; bases outside gene matches: 9. The DNA of the CDR3 is TGTGCCAGCAGCGAGTTAGCAGGGGGATACGAGCAGTACTTC. It is translated as CASSELAGGYEQYF.

The chain is built from TRBV6-1 and TRBJ2-3; 7 nucleotides agree with TRBD1. In germline, CDR1 is MNHNS, CDR2 SASEGT. Losses at the gene ends were 2 bases for V and 2 bases for J; bases not matched to a gene: 10. There are 17 residues in the CDR3. In DNA form, the CDR3 reads TGTGCCAGCAGTGAATTCGTGGAACAGGGGATCACAGATACGCAGTATTTT. It is translated as CASSEFVEQGITDTQYF.

This chain links TRBV29-1 with TRBJ2-7; D ambiguous. Trimming left V 4 bases short and J 0 bases short, with 7 bases between. In germline, CDR1 is SQVTM, CDR2 ANQGSEA. This CDR3 has 12 residues. CDR3 coding DNA: TGCAGCGTTGCCCATAGCTCCTACGAGCAGTACTTC. This gives the protein CSVAHSSYEQYF.

The chain uses TRBV4-1 and TRBJ1-2, with D uncertain. Trimming removed 4 bases at V and 6 bases at J, with 15 bases between. Germline V CDR1 and CDR2: MGHRA, YSYEKL. CDR3 size: 14 residues. The CDR3, as DNA: TGCGCCAGCAGCCTCCCAGGAGGTTCAGATGGCTACACCTTC. Residues: CASSLPGGSDGYTF.

This sequence joins TRBV11-2 and TRBJ1-2; tentatively, D is TRBD1 (5 bases). CDR3 length: 15 amino acids. V was shortened by 4 bases and J by 3 bases, with 15 bases between the two germline ends. Germline lookup yields CDR1 SGHAT and CDR2 FQNNGV. The DNA for the CDR3 is TGTGCCAGCAGCTCCCTAAGGGGCCGGGACTATGGCTACACCTTC. Amino acids: CASSSLRGRDYGYTF.

This clone came up once. The CDR3 DNA reads TGTGCCAGCAGTGAAGCGGGCAGGATCTGGGAAAAACTGTTTTTT. It is translated as CASSEAGRIWEKLFF. This chain joins TRBV6-1 and TRBJ1-4; D is undetermined. Trimming removed 0 bases at V and 8 bases at J, with 13 bases between. CDR3 length equals 15 residues. From germline, CDR1 is MNHNS and CDR2 SASEGT.

The chain links TRBV20-1 to TRBJ2-3; 9 nucleotides match TRBD2. Unmatched junction bases numbered 11, after V lost 3 bases and J lost 1 base. CDR1 and CDR2 (germline): DFQATT, SNEGSKA (reference sequence). The CDR3 is made up of 17 amino acids. CDR3 sequence: CSASPSGKRRGTDTQYF. CDR3 sequence (DNA): TGCAGTGCTAGTCCTAGCGGGAAAAGGCGAGGCACAGATACGCAGTATTTT.

The chain is built from TRBV29-1 and TRBJ2-3; 11 bases align to TRBD2. The CDR3 loop spans 13 amino acids. V dropped 7 bases and J dropped 3; count of bases not matched to a gene: 3. Germline values: CDR1 SQVTM, CDR2 ANQGSEA. CDR3 amino acids: CSARTSGTDTQYF. In nucleotides, the CDR3 is TGCAGCGCCCGGACTAGCGGGACAGATACGCAGTATTTT.

This rearrangement joins TRBV5-1 to TRBJ1-1; 9 positions agree with TRBD1. J was trimmed by 3 bases and V by 5 bases; bases with no gene match: 5. CDR1 is SGHRS, CDR2 YFSETQ, per germline. This CDR3 comprises 14 residues. In nucleotides, the CDR3 is TGCGCCAGCAGGGTGGGACAGGGAGACACTGAAGCTTTCTTT. Its protein is CASRVGQGDTEAFF.

The chain links TRBV19 to TRBJ1-1; 7 bases match TRBD1. The CDR3 has 13 residues. V shed 10 bases and J 2 bases; nucleotides not matched to a gene: 7. Germline CDR1 LNHDA, CDR2 SQIVND (reference sequence). CDR3 in DNA: TGTGCCACCTCCGGGACAGTTAACACTGAAGCTTTCTTT. It is translated as CATSGTVNTEAFF.

The chain links TRBV5-1 to TRBJ2-5; D is undetermined. Germline V gene sequence: CDR1 SGHRS, CDR2 YFSETQ. The length of the CDR3 is 14 residues. Trimming pared 1 base from V and 2 bases from J, leaving 9 bases between. The CDR3, as DNA: TGCGCCAGCAGCTTGTCCACCGGTCAAGAGACCCAGTACTTC. Protein sequence: CASSLSTGQETQYF.

This clone was detected a few times. Here the CDR3 reads CASSVAKTGDGNTIYF. The CDR3 region has the DNA TGTGCCAGCAGCGTAGCTAAGACAGGGGACGGAAACACCATATATTTT. The gene calls are TRBV9 and TRBJ1-3; 8 nucleotides line up with TRBD1. The junction had 6 bases not matched to a gene; V was cut back by 0 bases and J by 4 bases. Germline V CDR1 and CDR2: SGDLS, YYNGEE. The CDR3 extends over 16 amino acids.

CDR3 nucleotide sequence: TGCGCCAGCAGCTATTCCCCGGGATCCGCTAATGAAAAACTGTTTTTT. Its protein is CASSYSPGSANEKLFF. The chain recombines TRBV5-1 with TRBJ1-4; D remains unclear. Germline loops: CDR1 SGHRS, CDR2 YFSETQ. This CDR3 comprises 16 residues. The V end lost 3 bases, the J end lost 3 bases, and 15 bases lay between the germline ends.

The chain employs TRBV7-9 and TRBJ1-1; D not certain. The CDR3 length is 14 residues. The V end was cut by 3 bases, the J end by 0 bases, with 8 bases between. Per germline, CDR1 SEHNR and CDR2 FQNEAQ (reference sequence). The CDR3 DNA reads TGTGCCAGCAGCTTTGGGAGCATGAACACTGAAGCTTTCTTT. Protein sequence: CASSFGSMNTEAFF.

V usage is TRBV7-3 and J usage is TRBJ2-3; 7 nucleotides line up with TRBD1. Germline assignment: CDR1 SGHTA and CDR2 FQGTGA. CDR3 length equals 13 residues. V gave up 5 bases and J gave up 4 bases; unmatched junction bases: 3. DNA for the CDR3: TGTGCCAGCAGCCCCCAGGGGGCAGATACGCAGTATTTT. It yields the protein CASSPQGADTQYF.

This rearrangement joins TRBV5-8 to TRBJ2-2; D is undetermined. The CDR3 contains 15 residues. The germline V and J ends were trimmed by 0 bases and 1 base, with 7 bases remaining between them. Per the germline V gene, CDR1 is SGHTS and CDR2 is YDEGEE. In DNA form, the CDR3 reads TGTGCCAGCAGCTTGGGGTCCAGGAACACCGGGGAGCTGTTTTTT. Translation gives CASSLGSRNTGELFF.

The chain joins TRBV9 to TRBJ2-3; TRBD2 matches 11 bases. The CDR3 is 16 residues long. CDR1 is SGDLS, CDR2 YYNGEE, per germline. V gave up 3 bases and J gave up 5 bases; unmatched junction bases: 8. In nucleotides, the CDR3 is TGTGCCAGCAGCGATTTGACTAGCGGGATCGGAGATACGCAGTATTTT. The encoded protein is CASSDLTSGIGDTQYF. The variable domain in full, with the rest retrieved from reference TRBV9 and TRBJ2-3, is DSGVTQTPKHLITATGQRVTLRCSPRSGDLSVYWYQQSLDQGLQFLIQYYNGEERAKGNILERFSAQQFPDLHSELNLSSLELGDSALYFCASSDLTSGIGDTQYFGPGTRLTVL.

The chain recombines TRBV6-5 with TRBJ2-7, with 9 bases that match TRBD1. The CDR3 loop spans 14 amino acids. Germline V lookup: CDR1 MNHEY, CDR2 SVGAGI. Trimming removed 7 bases from V and 0 bases from J; junction bases left unmatched: 4. CDR3 residues: CASTRDRDSYEQYF. CDR3 coding DNA: TGTGCCAGCACTCGGGACAGGGACTCCTACGAGCAGTACTTC.

The chain recombines TRBV18 with TRBJ1-1, with a weak D call TRBD1 (6 bases). This CDR3 contains 13 residues. V was pared by 5 bases and J by 1 base, with 8 bases between. Germline CDR1 and CDR2: KGHSH and LQKENI. The CDR3 spells CASSSTGNTEAFF. The DNA of the CDR3 is TGTGCCAGCTCATCGACAGGGAACACTGAAGCTTTCTTT.

The J gene is TRBJ2-7, the V gene TRBV5-1; D possibly corresponds to TRBD2 (6 bases). The CDR3 extends over 15 amino acids. Germline CDR1 SGHRS, CDR2 YFSETQ. Trimming removed 4 bases from V and 2 bases from J, with 16 bases in between. The CDR3 is CASSNQNLATYEQYF. CDR3 coding DNA: TGCGCCAGCAGCAACCAAAACCTAGCGACCTACGAGCAGTACTTC.

The V and J genes are TRBV7-6 and TRBJ2-1, with 7 bases lining up with TRBD2. V was pared by 0 bases and J by 7 bases, with 15 bases of the junction left unmatched. CDR1 and CDR2 from the germline V gene are SGHVS and FNYEAQ. The CDR3 has 18 residues. CDR3 protein: CASSLAAGMAGDGNEQFF. DNA for the CDR3: TGTGCCAGCAGCTTAGCGGCAGGGATGGCGGGAGACGGGAATGAGCAGTTCTTC. Full variable domain (rest looked up from reference TRBV7-6 and TRBJ2-1): GAGVSQSPRYKVTKRGQDVALRCDPISGHVSLYWYRQALGQGPEFLTYFNYEAQQDKSGLPNDRFSAERPEGSISTLTIQRTEQRDSAMYRCASSLAAGMAGDGNEQFFGPGTRLTVL.

V is TRBV6-1 and J is TRBJ2-5; 8 bases map to TRBD1. Trimming cost V 1 base and J 4 bases; bases outside gene matches: 17. Germline values: CDR1 MNHNS, CDR2 SASEGT. This CDR3 comprises 19 residues. The CDR3 DNA follows: TGTGCCAGCAGTGAAGAAGGAGGACAGGGCAAGGGAAGTCGAGAGACCCAGTACTTC. Translation gives CASSEEGGQGKGSRETQYF.

This clone was counted a few times. The chain combines TRBV6-5 with TRBJ2-1; TRBD2 aligns across 11 bases. The V segment lost 6 bases and the J segment 15 bases; nucleotides outside the gene matches: 10. Looked up from germline, CDR1 is MNHEY and CDR2 is SVGAGI. There are 13 residues in the CDR3. CDR3 in amino acids: CASRGLAGGQGFF. The CDR3 region has the DNA TGTGCCAGCAGAGGGCTAGCGGGAGGCCAGGGGTTCTTC.

This chain connects TRBV6-5 to TRBJ2-7, with 11 bases matching TRBD2. Looked up from germline, CDR1 is MNHEY and CDR2 is SVGAGI. This CDR3 has 15 residues. Trimming cost V 4 bases and J 1 base; bases outside gene matches: 3. This CDR3 reads CASSSGTSGSYEQYF. CDR3 coding DNA: TGTGCCAGCAGTTCCGGGACTAGCGGTTCCTACGAGCAGTACTTC.

The V and J genes are TRBV7-2 and TRBJ1-1; D is possibly TRBD1 (5 bases). V was trimmed by 3 bases and J by 0 bases, leaving 11 bases between them. The CDR3 loop spans 15 amino acids. Germline values: CDR1 SGHTA, CDR2 FQGNSA. This chain's CDR3 is CASSLGGSMNTEAFF. CDR3 in DNA: TGTGCCAGCAGCTTGGGGGGATCTATGAACACTGAAGCTTTCTTT.